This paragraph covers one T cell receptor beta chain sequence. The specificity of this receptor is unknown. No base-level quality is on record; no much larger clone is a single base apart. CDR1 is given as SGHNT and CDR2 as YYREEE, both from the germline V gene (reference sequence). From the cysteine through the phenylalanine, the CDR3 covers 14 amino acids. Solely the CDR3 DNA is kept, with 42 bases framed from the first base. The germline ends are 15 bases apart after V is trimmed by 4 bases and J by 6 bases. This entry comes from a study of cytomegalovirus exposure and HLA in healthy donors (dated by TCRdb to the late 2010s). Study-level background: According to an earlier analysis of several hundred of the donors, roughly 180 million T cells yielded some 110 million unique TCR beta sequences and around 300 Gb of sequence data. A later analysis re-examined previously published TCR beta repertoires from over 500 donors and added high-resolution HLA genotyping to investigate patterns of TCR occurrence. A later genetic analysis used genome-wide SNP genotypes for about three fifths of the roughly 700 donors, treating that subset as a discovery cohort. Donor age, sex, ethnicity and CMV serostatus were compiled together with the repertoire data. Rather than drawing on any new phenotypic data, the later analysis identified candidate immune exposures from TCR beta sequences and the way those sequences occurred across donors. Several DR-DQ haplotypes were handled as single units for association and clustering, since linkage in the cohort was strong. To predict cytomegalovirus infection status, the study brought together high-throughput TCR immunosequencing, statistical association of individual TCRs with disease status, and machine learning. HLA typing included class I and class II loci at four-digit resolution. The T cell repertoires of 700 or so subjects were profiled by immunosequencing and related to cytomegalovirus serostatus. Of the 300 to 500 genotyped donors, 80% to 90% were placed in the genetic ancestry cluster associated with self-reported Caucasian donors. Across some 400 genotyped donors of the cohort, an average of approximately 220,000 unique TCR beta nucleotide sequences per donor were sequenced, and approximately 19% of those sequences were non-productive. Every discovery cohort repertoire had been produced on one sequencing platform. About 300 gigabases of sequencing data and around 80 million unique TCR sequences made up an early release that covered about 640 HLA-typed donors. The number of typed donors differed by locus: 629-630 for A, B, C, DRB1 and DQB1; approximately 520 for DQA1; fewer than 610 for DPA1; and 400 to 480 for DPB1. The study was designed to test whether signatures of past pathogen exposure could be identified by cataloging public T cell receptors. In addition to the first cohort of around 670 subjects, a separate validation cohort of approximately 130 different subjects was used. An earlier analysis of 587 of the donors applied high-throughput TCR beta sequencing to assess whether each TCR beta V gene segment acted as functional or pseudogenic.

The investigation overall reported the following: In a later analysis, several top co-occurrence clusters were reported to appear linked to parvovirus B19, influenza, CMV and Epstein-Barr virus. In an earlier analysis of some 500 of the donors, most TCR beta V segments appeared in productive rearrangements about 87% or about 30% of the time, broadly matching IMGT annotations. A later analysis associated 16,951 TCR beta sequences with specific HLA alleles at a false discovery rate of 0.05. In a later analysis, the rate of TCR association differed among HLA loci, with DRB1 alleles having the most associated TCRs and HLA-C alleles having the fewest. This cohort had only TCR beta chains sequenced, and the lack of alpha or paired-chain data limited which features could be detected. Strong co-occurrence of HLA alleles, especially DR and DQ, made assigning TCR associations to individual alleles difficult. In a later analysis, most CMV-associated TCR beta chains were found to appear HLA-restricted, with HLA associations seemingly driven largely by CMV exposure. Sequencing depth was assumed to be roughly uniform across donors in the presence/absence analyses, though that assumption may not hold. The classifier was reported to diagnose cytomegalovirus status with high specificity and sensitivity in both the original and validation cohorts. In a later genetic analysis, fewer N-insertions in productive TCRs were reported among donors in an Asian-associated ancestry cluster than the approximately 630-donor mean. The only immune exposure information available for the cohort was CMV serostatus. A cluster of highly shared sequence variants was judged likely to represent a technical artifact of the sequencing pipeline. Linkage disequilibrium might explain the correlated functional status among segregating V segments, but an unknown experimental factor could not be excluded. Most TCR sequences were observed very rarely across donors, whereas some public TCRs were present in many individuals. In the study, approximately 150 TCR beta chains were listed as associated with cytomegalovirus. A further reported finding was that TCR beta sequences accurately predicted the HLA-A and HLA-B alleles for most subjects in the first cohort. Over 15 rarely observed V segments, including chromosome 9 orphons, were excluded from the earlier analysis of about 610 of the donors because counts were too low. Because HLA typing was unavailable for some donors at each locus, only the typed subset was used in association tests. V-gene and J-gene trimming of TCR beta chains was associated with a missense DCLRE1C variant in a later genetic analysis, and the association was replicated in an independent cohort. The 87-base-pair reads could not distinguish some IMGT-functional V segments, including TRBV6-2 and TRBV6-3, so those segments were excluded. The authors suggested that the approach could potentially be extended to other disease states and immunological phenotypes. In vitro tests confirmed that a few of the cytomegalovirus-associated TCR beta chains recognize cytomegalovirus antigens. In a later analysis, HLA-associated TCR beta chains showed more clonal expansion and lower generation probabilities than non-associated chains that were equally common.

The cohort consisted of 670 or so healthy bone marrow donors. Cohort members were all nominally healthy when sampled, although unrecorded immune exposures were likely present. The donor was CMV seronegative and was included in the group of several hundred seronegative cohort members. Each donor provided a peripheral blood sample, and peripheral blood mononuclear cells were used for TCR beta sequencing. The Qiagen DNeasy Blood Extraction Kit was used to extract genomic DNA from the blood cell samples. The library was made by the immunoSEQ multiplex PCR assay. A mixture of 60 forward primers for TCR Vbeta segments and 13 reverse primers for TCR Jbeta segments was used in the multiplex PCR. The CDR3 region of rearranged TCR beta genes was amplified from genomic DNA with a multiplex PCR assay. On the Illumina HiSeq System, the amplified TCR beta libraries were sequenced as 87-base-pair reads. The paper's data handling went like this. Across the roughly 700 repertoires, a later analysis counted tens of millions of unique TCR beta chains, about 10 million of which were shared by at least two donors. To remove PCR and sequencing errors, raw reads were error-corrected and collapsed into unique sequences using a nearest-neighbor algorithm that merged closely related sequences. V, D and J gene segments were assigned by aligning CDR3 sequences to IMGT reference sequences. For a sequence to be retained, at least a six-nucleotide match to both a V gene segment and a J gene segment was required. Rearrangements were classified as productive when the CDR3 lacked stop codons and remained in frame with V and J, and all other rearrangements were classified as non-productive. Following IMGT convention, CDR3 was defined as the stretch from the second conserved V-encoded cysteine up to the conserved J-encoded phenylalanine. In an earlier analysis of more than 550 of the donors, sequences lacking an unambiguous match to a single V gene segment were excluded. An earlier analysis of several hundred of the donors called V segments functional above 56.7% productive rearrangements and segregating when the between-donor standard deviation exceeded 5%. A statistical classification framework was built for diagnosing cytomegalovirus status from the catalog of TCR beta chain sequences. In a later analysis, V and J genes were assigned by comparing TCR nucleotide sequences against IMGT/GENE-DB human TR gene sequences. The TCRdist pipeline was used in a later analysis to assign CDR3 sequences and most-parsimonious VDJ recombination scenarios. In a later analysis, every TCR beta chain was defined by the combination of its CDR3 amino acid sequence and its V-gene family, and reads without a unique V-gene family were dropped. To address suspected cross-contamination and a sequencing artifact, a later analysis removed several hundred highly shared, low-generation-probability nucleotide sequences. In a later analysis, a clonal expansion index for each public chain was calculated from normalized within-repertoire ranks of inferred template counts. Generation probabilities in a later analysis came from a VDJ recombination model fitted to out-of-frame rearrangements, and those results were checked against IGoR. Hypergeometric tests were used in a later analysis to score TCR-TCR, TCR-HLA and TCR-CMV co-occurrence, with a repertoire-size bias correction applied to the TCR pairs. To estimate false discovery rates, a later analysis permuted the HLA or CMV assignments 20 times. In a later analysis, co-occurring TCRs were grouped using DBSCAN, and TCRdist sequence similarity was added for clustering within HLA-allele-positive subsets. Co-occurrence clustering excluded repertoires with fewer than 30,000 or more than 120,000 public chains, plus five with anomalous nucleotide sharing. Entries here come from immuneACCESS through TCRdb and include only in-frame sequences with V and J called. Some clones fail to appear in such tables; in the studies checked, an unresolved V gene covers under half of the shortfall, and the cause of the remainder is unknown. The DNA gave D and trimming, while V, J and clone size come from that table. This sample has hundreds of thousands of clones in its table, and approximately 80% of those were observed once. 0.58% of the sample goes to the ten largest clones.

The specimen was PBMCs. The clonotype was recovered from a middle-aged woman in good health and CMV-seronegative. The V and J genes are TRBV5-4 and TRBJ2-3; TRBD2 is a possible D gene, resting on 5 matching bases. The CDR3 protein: CASSMELRADTQYF. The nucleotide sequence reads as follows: TGTGCCAGCAGCATGGAGTTGCGGGCGGATACGCAGTATTTT.